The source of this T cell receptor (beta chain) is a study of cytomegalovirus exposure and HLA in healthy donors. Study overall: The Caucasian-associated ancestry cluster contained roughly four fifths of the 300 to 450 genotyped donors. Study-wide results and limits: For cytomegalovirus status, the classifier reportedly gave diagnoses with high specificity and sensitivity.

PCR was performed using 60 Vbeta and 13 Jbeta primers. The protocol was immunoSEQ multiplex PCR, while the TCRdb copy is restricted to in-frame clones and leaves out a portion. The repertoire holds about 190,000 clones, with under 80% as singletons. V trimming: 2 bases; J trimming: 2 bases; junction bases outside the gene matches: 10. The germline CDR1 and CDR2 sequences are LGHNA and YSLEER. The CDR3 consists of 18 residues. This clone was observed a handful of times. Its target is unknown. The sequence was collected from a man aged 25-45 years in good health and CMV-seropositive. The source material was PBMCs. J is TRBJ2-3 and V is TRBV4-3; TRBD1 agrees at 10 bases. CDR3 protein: CASSQLLSGTGATDTQYF. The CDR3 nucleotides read TGCGCCAGCAGCCAACTTTTGTCCGGGACAGGGGCCACAGATACGCAGTATTTT.